These T cell receptor beta chains were read from a single sample in a study of T cell responses to AZD1222 COVID-19 vaccine. Profiling relied on immunoSEQ multiplex PCR, and the TCRdb table lists in-frame clones only, not all of them. The data contain more than 150,000 clones, around 93% of them singletons. This sample comprised peripheral blood, obtained on day 0 of AZD1222 vaccination. These TCRs come from an adult in good health. CDR3s include the opening cysteine and the closing phenylalanine or tryptophan. Each record gives: J gene, clone size, D gene, V gene, CDR3 protein, CDR3 DNA. The D gene is left open where the match is weak. Expanded clones are given a class, and other clones once, few, many or no size at all.

>TRBJ1-6|-|-|TRBV12-5
CASAPDSYNSPLHF
TGTGCTAGTGCCCCTGACAGCTATAATTCACCCCTCCACTTT
>TRBJ2-1|-|TRBD1|TRBV7-9
CASSLGLKGQGVDEQFF
TGTGCCAGCAGCTTAGGTTTAAAGGGACAGGGGGTCGATGAGCAGTTCTTC
>TRBJ2-2|few|-|TRBV6-4
CASSDGTTGELFF
TGTGCCAGCAGTGACGGGACCACCGGGGAGCTGTTTTTT
>TRBJ2-3|-|TRBD2|TRBV27
CASRGLAEITDTQYF
TGTGCCAGCAGGGGACTAGCGGAAATCACAGATACGCAGTATTTT
>TRBJ2-2|-|TRBD2|TRBV30
CARGRASRTGELFF
TGTGCCCGAGGGAGGGCCTCGCGCACCGGGGAGCTGTTTTTT
>TRBJ2-1|-|TRBD2|TRBV5-1
CASSLAGTSGEQFF
TGCGCCAGCAGCTTGGCCGGGACTAGCGGAGAGCAGTTCTTC
>TRBJ1-2|-|-|TRBV6-5
CASSPYGTNYGYTF
TGTGCCAGCAGCCCCTATGGAACCAACTATGGCTACACCTTC
>TRBJ1-2|few|-|TRBV19
CASTTAGAGGYTF
TGTGCCAGTACTACCGCGGGGGCAGGAGGCTACACCTTC
>TRBJ1-2|-|-|TRBV11-3
CASSLAVGSYGYTF
TGTGCCAGCAGCTTAGCGGTCGGAAGTTATGGCTACACCTTC
>TRBJ1-1|-|-|TRBV27
CASSLWGVGAEAFF
TGTGCCAGCAGTTTATGGGGGGTTGGGGCTGAAGCTTTCTTT
>TRBJ2-1|-|-|TRBV28
CASSFPLSLRDNEQFF
TGTGCCAGCAGTTTCCCCCTTTCGCTTCGGGACAATGAGCAGTTCTTC
>TRBJ1-2|-|-|TRBV28
CASSPKRPNYGYTF
TGTGCCAGCAGCCCCAAGAGACCTAACTATGGCTACACCTTC
>TRBJ1-1|-|-|TRBV2
CASSLPVFDTEAFF
TGTGCCAGCAGTCTACCGGTCTTTGACACTGAAGCTTTCTTT
>TRBJ2-2|-|TRBD1|TRBV27
CASSHTGAPFNTGELFF
TGTGCCAGCAGTCATACAGGGGCGCCGTTCAACACCGGGGAGCTGTTTTTT
>TRBJ1-3|-|-|TRBV4-3
CASSQSRGNTIYF
TGCGCCAGCAGCCAATCCAGGGGAAACACCATATATTTT
>TRBJ1-2|-|-|TRBV30
CAWSVRRVDYGYTF
TGTGCCTGGAGTGTACGGAGGGTTGACTATGGCTACACCTTC
>TRBJ1-1|-|TRBD1|TRBV7-6
CASSLQEGADTEAFF
TGTGCCAGCAGCTTACAGGAGGGGGCGGACACTGAAGCTTTCTTT
>TRBJ1-3|-|TRBD1|TRBV30
CAWSVGGGEFHTIYF
TGTGCCTGGAGTGTCGGAGGGGGCGAATTCCACACCATATATTTT
>TRBJ1-5|once|-|TRBV27
CASSLSGAYNQPQHF
TGTGCCAGCAGTTTATCAGGGGCGTATAATCAGCCCCAGCATTTT
>TRBJ2-7|-|TRBD2|TRBV30
CAWSNPGLAIYEQYF
TGTGCCTGGAGTAATCCGGGACTAGCGATCTACGAGCAGTACTTC
>TRBJ1-1|-|TRBD1|TRBV2
CASSLEGQLFFF
TGTGCCAGCAGCCTAGAGGGACAGCTATTCTTCTTT
>TRBJ2-1|once|TRBD2|TRBV7-6
CASSLGGRGVSGRRGEQFF
TGTGCCAGCAGCTTAGGGGGCCGAGGTGTTAGCGGGAGGCGAGGTGAGCAGTTCTTC
>TRBJ1-2|-|-|TRBV28
CASSLRQAGSGVYGYTF
TGTGCCAGCAGTCTCCGACAGGCGGGGTCGGGGGTCTATGGCTACACCTTC
>TRBJ2-4|-|TRBD2|TRBV6-6
CASSPSGNKNIQYF
TGTGCCAGCAGCCCTAGCGGTAACAAAAACATTCAGTACTTC
>TRBJ1-5|-|TRBD1|TRBV5-1
CASSLTGTNQPQHF
TGCGCCAGCAGCCTGACAGGGACAAATCAGCCCCAGCATTTT
>TRBJ1-6|-|-|TRBV3-1/TRBV3-2
CASSHGSGRSSPLHF
TGTGCCAGCAGCCATGGTTCAGGAAGGAGTTCACCCCTCCACTTT
>TRBJ2-6|-|-|TRBV11-1
CASSPISGANVLTF
TGTGCCAGCAGCCCGATCTCTGGGGCCAACGTCCTGACTTTC
>TRBJ2-7|-|-|TRBV10-3
CAIKQGYEQYF
TGTGCCATCAAGCAGGGCTACGAGCAGTACTTC
>TRBJ2-7|-|TRBD2|TRBV29-1
CSVESGGTSGPEQYF
TGCAGCGTTGAATCGGGCGGGACTAGCGGGCCCGAGCAGTACTTC
>TRBJ1-1|few|-|TRBV28
CASRSGGNTEAFF
TGTGCCAGCAGGAGTGGGGGGAACACTGAAGCTTTCTTT
>TRBJ2-7|-|TRBD2|TRBV28
CASSLRIPTSGRAYEQYF
TGTGCCAGCAGTCTACGAATTCCGACTAGCGGGAGGGCCTACGAGCAGTACTTC
>TRBJ1-3|-|TRBD1|TRBV7-6
CASSLDRGIGYTIYF
TGTGCCAGCAGCTTAGACAGGGGAATAGGTTACACCATATATTTT
>TRBJ2-2|once|-|TRBV12-3/TRBV12-4
CASSFVATGELFF
TGTGCCAGCAGTTTTGTCGCTACCGGGGAGCTGTTTTTT
>TRBJ2-1|-|-|TRBV19
CASSSRESDNEQFF
TGTGCCAGTAGTAGTCGAGAGTCCGACAATGAGCAGTTCTTC
>TRBJ1-6|-|-|TRBV7-9
CASSLTDPQSPLHF
TGTGCCAGCAGCCTTACCGACCCCCAATCACCCCTCCACTTT
>TRBJ2-5|-|-|TRBV6-5
CASSYDGGETQYF
TGTGCCAGCAGTTACGATGGGGGGGAGACCCAGTACTTC
>TRBJ2-7|-|-|TRBV4-1
CASAVGSSIYEQYF
TGCGCCAGCGCAGTAGGCTCCTCGATCTACGAGCAGTACTTC
>TRBJ2-1|-|-|TRBV28
CASSFGEEQFF
TGTGCCAGCAGTTTCGGAGAGGAGCAGTTCTTC
>TRBJ1-5|-|-|TRBV6-5
CASSYEGYHQPQHF
TGTGCCAGCAGTTACGAAGGGTACCATCAGCCCCAGCATTTT
>TRBJ2-1|-|-|TRBV30
CAWRVCFRGGSYNEQFF
TGTGCCTGGAGGGTCTGTTTCAGGGGGGGCTCCTACAATGAGCAGTTCTTC
>TRBJ1-1|-|TRBD1|TRBV6-6
CASSSGGRAFF
TGTGCCAGCAGTTCAGGGGGGAGAGCTTTCTTT
>TRBJ2-1|-|-|TRBV18
CASSLNRDRGLVDEQFF
TGTGCCAGCTCACTCAACCGGGACCGAGGGTTGGTGGATGAGCAGTTCTTC
>TRBJ1-2|few|-|TRBV19
CASSMDPRDKAITNYGYTF
TGTGCCAGTAGTATGGACCCGAGGGACAAAGCGATTACTAACTATGGCTACACCTTC
>TRBJ2-7|-|-|TRBV5-1
CASSLAGTRISYEQYF
TGCGCCAGCAGCTTGGCCGGGACACGGATATCCTACGAGCAGTACTTC
>TRBJ1-3|-|-|TRBV3-1/TRBV3-2
CASSQGSGNTIYF
TGTGCCAGCAGCCAAGGGTCCGGAAACACCATATATTTT
>TRBJ1-1|-|-|TRBV3-1/TRBV3-2
CASSHTDKTNTEAFF
TGTGCCAGCAGCCATACCGACAAGACCAACACTGAAGCTTTCTTT
>TRBJ2-1|few|-|TRBV7-3
CASSSRDPRVGEQFF
TGTGCCAGCAGCTCCCGGGACCCCCGGGTCGGGGAGCAGTTCTTC
>TRBJ2-7|-|-|TRBV28
CASSREPFYEQYF
TGTGCCAGCAGTCGTGAGCCCTTCTACGAGCAGTACTTC
>TRBJ2-1|-|-|TRBV5-4
CASSQSGEQFF
TGTGCCAGCAGCCAGAGCGGAGAGCAGTTCTTC
>TRBJ1-1|-|-|TRBV6-5
CASSLDGAGTEAFF
TGTGCCAGCAGTCTGGACGGAGCAGGGACTGAAGCTTTCTTT
>TRBJ2-1|-|-|TRBV19
CASSYGGKEQFF
TGTGCCAGTAGTTATGGCGGGAAGGAGCAGTTCTTC
>TRBJ1-2|-|-|TRBV6-6
CACSRHSDELNYGYTF
TGTGCCTGCTCCAGGCACAGCGATGAGTTAAACTATGGCTACACCTTC
>TRBJ2-1|-|-|TRBV21-1
CASSPRGDGTGHYNEQFF
TGTGCCAGCAGCCCGCGAGGGGACGGGACAGGGCACTACAATGAGCAGTTCTTC
>TRBJ1-1|-|-|TRBV5-1
CASGGGKEAFF
TGCGCCAGCGGGGGCGGAAAGGAGGCTTTCTTT
>TRBJ1-2|-|TRBD1|TRBV6-5
CASLARDRVGYGYTF
TGTGCCAGCCTAGCCCGGGACAGGGTTGGCTATGGCTACACCTTC
>TRBJ1-2|-|-|TRBV2
CASRPGQRANYGYTF
TGTGCCAGCAGGCCCGGACAGAGAGCTAACTATGGCTACACCTTC
>TRBJ1-2|-|TRBD1|TRBV30
CACKRQGNYYGYTF
TGTGCCTGTAAAAGACAGGGGAACTACTATGGCTACACCTTC
>TRBJ2-2|-|TRBD2|TRBV9
CASSGGLAGGIGELFF
TGTGCCAGCAGCGGGGGACTAGCGGGCGGTATCGGGGAGCTGTTTTTT
>TRBJ2-3|-|-|TRBV27
CASARRAGTHLDTQYF
TGTGCCAGCGCACGTCGGGCAGGCACACATTTGGATACGCAGTATTTT